This T cell receptor beta chain was found in a study of shared clonotypes between healthy human individuals. Trimming pared 5 bases from V and 3 bases from J, leaving 17 bases between. CDR3 size: 15 residues. Germline lookup yields CDR1 SEHNR and CDR2 FQNEAQ (reference sequence). Unsorted PBMC DNA underwent sequencing on ten immunoSEQ deep assay plates. TCRdb keeps only in-frame clones here, not all; method: immunoSEQ multiplex PCR. The table has under 600,000 clones, roughly 79% seen once. J is TRBJ2-7 and V is TRBV7-9; possibly TRBD1 for D (5 bases). The sequenced sample consisted of PBMCs. The sequence came from a woman in her thirties or forties in good health. Some clones in this sample may be carry-over from other donors' samples. For the CDR3, the DNA is TGTGCCAGCAGCCCGCGGCAGGGTATATTCTACGAGCAGTACTTC. This gives the protein CASSPRQGIFYEQYF.